This is a list of T cell receptor beta chains from one sample in a study of monozygotic twins with cystic fibrosis. Sequencing was performed with immunoSEQ multiplex PCR; in TCRdb, only in-frame clones are kept and a portion is missing. The table lists some 32,000 clones, 90% to 98% of them singletons. Sequences were obtained from blood. These receptors were collected from a girl aged 2-15 years with cystic fibrosis. Each CDR3 is given with its conserved first and last residue. The D gene is left open where the match is weak. Clone size is not always given. Where it is, it says once, few, many or a class for expanded clones.

NA	NA	TRBV19	TRBJ2-1	CASSIIVGGNEQFF	TGTGCCAGTAGTATTATCGTGGGGGGCAATGAGCAGTTCTTC
NA	NA	TRBV19	TRBJ1-1	CASSPGRSTEAFF	TGTGCCAGTAGTCCTGGTAGGAGCACTGAAGCTTTCTTT
NA	TRBD1	TRBV7-9	TRBJ1-4	CASSSQERGPTTNEKLFF	TGTGCCAGCAGCTCCCAGGAAAGGGGGCCAACAACTAATGAAAAACTGTTTTTT
NA	TRBD1	TRBV15	TRBJ2-3	CATSSGDRGTDTQYF	TGTGCCACCAGCAGCGGCGACAGGGGAACAGATACGCAGTATTTT
NA	NA	TRBV5-6	TRBJ1-2	CASSGRDTYGYTF	TGTGCCAGCAGCGGCCGGGACACCTATGGCTACACCTTC
NA	TRBD2	TRBV5-6	TRBJ2-7	CASSLGRLAGVRNEQYF	TGTGCCAGCAGCTTGGGTCGACTAGCGGGAGTTAGGAACGAGCAGTACTTC
NA	NA	TRBV5-1	TRBJ2-7	CASSLVGTFYEQYF	TGCGCCAGCAGCTTGGTCGGGACATTCTACGAGCAGTACTTC
NA	NA	TRBV5-4	TRBJ1-5	CASSFGGSGNQPQHF	TGTGCCAGCAGCTTTGGGGGGTCTGGCAATCAGCCCCAGCATTTT
NA	NA	TRBV7-9	TRBJ2-1	CASTPKGVDEQFF	TGTGCCAGCACCCCTAAGGGAGTCGATGAGCAGTTCTTC
NA	TRBD1	TRBV5-6	TRBJ1-5	CASSDRGGNQPQHF	TGTGCCAGCAGCGACAGGGGTGGCAATCAGCCCCAGCATTTT
once	NA	TRBV28	TRBJ1-1	CASSGGRTVEAFF	TGTGCCAGCTCTGGAGGACGAACGGTTGAAGCTTTCTTT
NA	TRBD2	TRBV6-1	TRBJ2-7	CASSLLAGGREQYF	TGTGCCAGCAGTTTACTAGCGGGAGGTCGCGAGCAGTACTTC
NA	NA	TRBV25-1	TRBJ2-7	CASSDMLASRYEQYF	TGTGCCAGCAGTGATATGTTGGCATCCCGATACGAGCAGTACTTC
NA	NA	TRBV7-8	TRBJ2-5	CASSLSSTGDNQETQYF	TGTGCCAGCAGCTTATCTTCCACAGGCGATAACCAAGAGACCCAGTACTTC
NA	NA	TRBV19	TRBJ1-4	CASTNRGATNEKLFF	TGTGCCAGCACAAATCGGGGGGCAACTAATGAAAAACTGTTTTTT
NA	NA	TRBV5-1	TRBJ1-5	CASSLLGQRNQPQHF	TGCGCCAGCAGCTTGCTCGGACAGCGCAATCAGCCCCAGCATTTT
NA	NA	TRBV6-5	TRBJ2-5	CASSTGVRETQYF	TGTGCCAGCAGTACGGGAGTACGGGAGACCCAGTACTTC
NA	NA	TRBV7-9	TRBJ2-1	CASSFLAPYNEQFF	TGTGCCAGCAGCTTTTTAGCTCCCTACAATGAGCAGTTCTTC
NA	NA	TRBV27	TRBJ2-3	CASSFDRTSTDTQYF	TGTGCCAGCAGTTTTGACAGAACTAGCACAGATACGCAGTATTTT
NA	NA	TRBV5-1	TRBJ2-2	CASSWRSAYTGELFF	TGCGCCAGCAGCTGGAGGAGCGCGTACACCGGGGAGCTGTTTTTT
NA	NA	TRBV5-1	TRBJ1-1	CASSLDTGAGTEAFF	TGCGCCAGCAGCTTGGACACTGGGGCTGGCACTGAAGCTTTCTTT
NA	NA	TRBV30	TRBJ2-2	CAWSRGVNTGELFF	TGTGCCTGGAGTCGAGGGGTTAACACCGGGGAGCTGTTTTTT
NA	NA	TRBV4-1	TRBJ2-5	CASSSLRGETQYF	TGCGCCAGCAGCTCATTACGTGGCGAGACCCAGTACTTC
NA	NA	TRBV4-1	TRBJ2-7	CASSQGGMYEQYF	TGCGCCAGCAGCCAAGGGGGGATGTACGAGCAGTACTTC
NA	TRBD2	TRBV27	TRBJ2-1	CASSGTRKYNEQFF	TGTGCCAGCAGCGGGACTAGGAAATACAATGAGCAGTTCTTC
NA	NA	TRBV6-1	TRBJ1-2	CASSESGFYGYTF	TGTGCCAGCAGTGAATCAGGGTTCTATGGCTACACCTTC
NA	TRBD2	TRBV10-1	TRBJ2-3	CASSDYLAGGTDTQYF	TGCGCCAGCAGTGATTATCTAGCGGGAGGCACAGATACGCAGTATTTT
NA	NA	TRBV7-8	TRBJ2-3	CASSLGRVVTDTQYF	TGTGCCAGCAGCTTAGGCAGGGTGGTGACAGATACGCAGTATTTT
NA	NA	TRBV7-2	TRBJ2-7	CASSLASSSYEQYF	TGTGCCAGCAGCTTAGCCTCGAGCTCCTACGAGCAGTACTTC
NA	NA	TRBV2	TRBJ2-7	CASSDLQGRKSYEQYF	TGTGCCAGCAGTGATTTACAGGGCCGAAAATCCTACGAGCAGTACTTC
NA	TRBD2	TRBV28	TRBJ2-7	CASTSTGGSYEQYF	TGTGCCAGCACCTCGACGGGGGGCTCCTACGAGCAGTACTTC
once	NA	TRBV7-2	TRBJ2-7	CASSLRTDSYEQYF	TGTGCCAGCAGCCTGCGGACGGACAGCTACGAGCAGTACTTC
NA	NA	TRBV6-5	TRBJ2-7	CASSTGLHGPGQYF	TGTGCCAGCAGTACGGGACTCCACGGTCCCGGGCAGTACTTC
NA	NA	TRBV20-1	TRBJ2-7	CSARRGPEQYF	TGCAGTGCTAGAAGGGGTCCCGAGCAGTACTTC
NA	TRBD1	TRBV6-4	TRBJ2-3	CASSDGTASTDTQYF	TGTGCCAGCAGTGACGGGACAGCTAGCACAGATACGCAGTATTTT
NA	NA	TRBV29-1	TRBJ2-1	CSVGLPGGSEQFF	TGCAGCGTGGGACTCCCTGGAGGTAGTGAGCAGTTCTTC
NA	NA	TRBV27	TRBJ2-2	CASSLFRGVTGELFF	TGTGCAAGCAGTTTATTTAGGGGGGTGACCGGGGAGCTGTTTTTT
NA	NA	TRBV7-6	TRBJ2-7	CASSSVDRTYEQYF	TGTGCCAGCAGCTCTGTGGACAGAACCTACGAGCAGTACTTC
NA	TRBD2	TRBV2	TRBJ2-7	CASSEWASGTYEQYF	TGTGCCAGCAGTGAATGGGCTAGCGGGACATACGAGCAGTACTTC
NA	TRBD1	TRBV18	TRBJ2-7	CASSSGQGIYYEQYF	TGTGCCAGCTCATCCGGACAGGGGATATACTACGAGCAGTACTTC
NA	NA	TRBV29-1	TRBJ2-3	CSVVGDTQYF	TGCAGCGTTGTTGGAGATACGCAGTATTTT
NA	NA	TRBV6-6	TRBJ1-5	CASSEGALGNQPQHF	TGTGCCAGCAGCGAAGGTGCCCTGGGCAATCAGCCCCAGCATTTT
once	TRBD2	TRBV29-1	TRBJ2-7	CSVYGTSLYEQYF	TGCAGCGTTTACGGGACTAGCCTCTACGAGCAGTACTTC